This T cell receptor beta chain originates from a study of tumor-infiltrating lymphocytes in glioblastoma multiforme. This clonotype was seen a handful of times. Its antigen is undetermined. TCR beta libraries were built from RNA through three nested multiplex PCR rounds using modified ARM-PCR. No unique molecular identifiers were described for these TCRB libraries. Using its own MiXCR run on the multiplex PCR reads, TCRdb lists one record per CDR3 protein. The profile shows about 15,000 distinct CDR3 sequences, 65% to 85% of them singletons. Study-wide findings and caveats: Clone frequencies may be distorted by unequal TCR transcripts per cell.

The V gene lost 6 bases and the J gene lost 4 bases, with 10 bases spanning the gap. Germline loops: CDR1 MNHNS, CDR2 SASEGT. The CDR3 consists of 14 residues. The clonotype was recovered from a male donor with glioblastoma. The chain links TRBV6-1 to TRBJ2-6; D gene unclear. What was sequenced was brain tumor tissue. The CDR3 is CASSPAAGANVLTF. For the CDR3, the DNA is TGTGCCAGCAGCCCCGCGGCCGGGGCCAACGTCCTGACTTTC.